A selection of T cell receptor beta chains follows, all from one sample in a study of blood T cell repertoires in COVID-19. Method: immunoSEQ multiplex PCR; TCRdb's copy keeps in-frame clones and lacks some. The table records 150,000 to 200,000 clones, approximately 91% of them present only once. The material sequenced was PBMCs or T cells enriched from blood (not recorded which). All receptors come from a woman aged 18-30 years who had recovered from COVID-19. The CDR3 runs from the conserved cysteine through the conserved F or W. Fields, in order: D gene, V gene, clone size, J gene, CDR3 length, CDR3 DNA, CDR3 protein. The D gene is left open where the match is weak. Where a row states a size, it is once, few, many or the class of an expanded clone; other rows omit it.

D gene: TRBD2; V gene: TRBV6-1; clone size: NA; J gene: TRBJ2-1; CDR3 length: 20; CDR3 DNA: TGTGCCAGCAGTGGCAGCCAACTAGCGGGAGGGCCGCTGTCCTACAATGAGCAGTTCTTC; CDR3 protein: CASSGSQLAGGPLSYNEQFF
D gene: TRBD2; V gene: TRBV4-1; clone size: NA; J gene: TRBJ2-1; CDR3 length: 12; CDR3 DNA: TGCGCCAGCAGACAATCCGGGGGGGAGCAGTTCTTC; CDR3 protein: CASRQSGGEQFF
D gene: NA; V gene: TRBV6-5; clone size: NA; J gene: TRBJ2-7; CDR3 length: 16; CDR3 DNA: TGTGCCAGCAGTTACGGTGGGCGGGGGCTCCCCTACGAGCAGTACTTC; CDR3 protein: CASSYGGRGLPYEQYF
D gene: TRBD2; V gene: TRBV4-1; clone size: NA; J gene: TRBJ2-3; CDR3 length: 21; CDR3 DNA: TGCGCCAGCAGCCAAGTCGGACTAGCGGGAGGGCCCCCAAGAGACACAGATACGCAGTATTTT; CDR3 protein: CASSQVGLAGGPPRDTDTQYF
D gene: TRBD1; V gene: TRBV19; clone size: few; J gene: TRBJ2-3; CDR3 length: 19; CDR3 DNA: TGTGCCAGCTCTGGGACCCCGGGACAGGGCGCACCTAGCACAGATACGCAGTATTTT; CDR3 protein: CASSGTPGQGAPSTDTQYF
D gene: TRBD1; V gene: TRBV6-1; clone size: few; J gene: TRBJ1-2; CDR3 length: 13; CDR3 DNA: TGTGCCAGCAGTGACAGGGGGATGGGTGGCTACACCTTC; CDR3 protein: CASSDRGMGGYTF
D gene: TRBD1; V gene: TRBV5-4; clone size: NA; J gene: TRBJ2-7; CDR3 length: 15; CDR3 DNA: TGTGCCAGCAGCTGGCCGACAGGGTTGGCCTACGAGCAGTACTTC; CDR3 protein: CASSWPTGLAYEQYF
D gene: NA; V gene: TRBV28; clone size: NA; J gene: TRBJ1-1; CDR3 length: 15; CDR3 DNA: TGTGCCAGCAGCCTCGCCGGGGTCTCAAAACCTGAAGCTTTCTTT; CDR3 protein: CASSLAGVSKPEAFF
D gene: TRBD2; V gene: TRBV9; clone size: NA; J gene: TRBJ2-3; CDR3 length: 16; CDR3 DNA: TGTGCCAGCAGCGTAGATAGCGGGAGGGCCTCAGATACGCAGTATTTT; CDR3 protein: CASSVDSGRASDTQYF
D gene: TRBD2; V gene: TRBV10-3; clone size: NA; J gene: TRBJ2-7; CDR3 length: 14; CDR3 DNA: TGTGCCATCAGCCCTAGCGGGAGCTCCTACGAGCAGTACTTC; CDR3 protein: CAISPSGSSYEQYF
D gene: TRBD2; V gene: TRBV5-1; clone size: NA; J gene: TRBJ2-1; CDR3 length: 14; CDR3 DNA: TGCGCCAGCAGTTTGGAGGCGGGAGAGTATGAGCAGTTCTTC; CDR3 protein: CASSLEAGEYEQFF